The clone carrying this T cell receptor beta chain was counted only a few times. The V gene lost 6 bases and the J gene lost 3 bases, with 22 bases spanning the gap. Looked up from germline, CDR1 is SNHLY and CDR2 is FYNNEI. The CDR3 sequence is 17 residues long. This sample was taken from a study of blood T cells in healthy people across ages. A second PCR, run for about 6 to 12 cycles, used a sample-barcoded 5' primer plus a J-beta primer mix. TCRdb called the 5' RACE reads again in MiXCR, with one record for every CDR3 protein. Here the sample spans about 1.6 million distinct CDR3 sequences, 30% to 40% being singletons.

The sample consisted of blood. This TCR was sampled from a woman between 25 and 40 years old in good health. The J gene is TRBJ2-3, the V gene TRBV2, with a tentative D call TRBD2 (6 bases). The CDR3 DNA reads TGTGCCAGCAGCCGCCCCTCGGAGGGAGTTGGGACAGATACGCAGTATTTT. It encodes CASSRPSEGVGTDTQYF.